The source of this T cell receptor (beta chain) is a study of cytomegalovirus exposure and HLA in healthy donors listed by TCRdb under 2017. Notes on the research overall: An earlier analysis of several hundred of the donors reported approximately 300 Gb of sequence data and roughly 120 million unique TCR beta sequences obtained from 150 million to 200 million T cells. Genome-wide SNP genotypes for about three fifths of the 666 donors were used in a later genetic analysis, which treated that subset as a discovery cohort. HLA typing covered class I and class II loci at four-digit resolution. In an earlier analysis of a few hundred of the donors, high-throughput TCR beta sequencing was used to judge whether each TCR beta V gene segment behaved as functional or pseudogenic. The study profiled the T cell repertoires of more than 500 subjects by immunosequencing and related them to cytomegalovirus serostatus. Four or five DR-DQ haplotypes were handled as single units for association and clustering, since linkage in the cohort was strong. A later analysis re-analyzed previously published TCR beta repertoires from 550 to 700 donors and added high-resolution HLA genotyping to study TCR occurrence patterns. On average, around 240,000 unique TCR beta nucleotide sequences were sequenced per donor among 398 genotyped donors of the cohort, with 15% to 20% of those sequences being non-productive. Rather than using new phenotypic data, the later analysis identified candidate immune exposures from TCR beta sequences and from how often those sequences occurred across donors. Typing coverage differed by locus: A, B, C, DRB1 and DQB1 were typed in about 620-630 donors, DQA1 in about 510, DPA1 in some 600, and DPB1 in about 450. The study combined high-throughput TCR immunosequencing, statistical association of individual TCRs with disease status, and machine learning to predict cytomegalovirus infection status. Along with the roughly 670-subject first cohort, a separate validation cohort of 120 different subjects was used. Donor age, sex, ethnicity and CMV serostatus were collected together with the repertoire data. All discovery cohort repertoires had been generated using a single sequencing platform. Among the approximately 400 genotyped donors, around 81% belonged to the genetic ancestry cluster associated with self-reported Caucasian donors. The study was designed to test whether signatures of past pathogen exposure could be identified by cataloging public T cell receptors. An early release that covered 500 to 800 HLA-typed donors contained about 300 gigabases of sequencing data and tens of millions of unique TCR sequences.

The cohort consisted of 650 to 850 healthy bone marrow donors. At the time of sampling, every cohort member was nominally healthy, though immune exposures that went unrecorded were likely present. The donor tested CMV seropositive, placing the donor among the 290 or so seropositive members of the cohort. Every donor gave a peripheral blood sample, and the peripheral blood mononuclear cells from that sample were used for TCR beta sequencing. Genomic DNA was extracted from the blood cell samples with the Qiagen DNeasy Blood Extraction Kit. To prepare the library, the immunoSEQ multiplex PCR assay was applied. For the multiplex PCR, a mixture combining 60 forward primers for TCR Vbeta segments and 13 reverse primers for TCR Jbeta segments was used. Amplification of the CDR3 region of rearranged TCR beta genes was performed with a multiplex PCR assay on genomic DNA. The Illumina HiSeq System was used to sequence the amplified TCR beta libraries as 87-base-pair reads. The authors' analysis ran thus. A later analysis counted around 72 million unique TCR beta chains across the 650 to 700 repertoires, and around 9.9 million of these chains were shared by at least two donors. A nearest-neighbor algorithm error-corrected the raw reads and collapsed the reads into unique sequences, merging closely related sequences to remove PCR and sequencing errors. V, D and J gene segments were assigned by aligning CDR3 sequences to IMGT reference sequences. For a sequence to be retained, a match of at least six nucleotides to both a V gene segment and a J gene segment was required. A rearrangement was called productive if the CDR3 had no stop codons and remained in frame with V and J, and every other rearrangement was called non-productive. Following IMGT convention, CDR3 was defined as the stretch from the second conserved V-encoded cysteine up to the conserved J-encoded phenylalanine. The earlier analysis of about 620 of the donors excluded sequences that lacked an unambiguous match to a single V gene segment. In an earlier analysis of several hundred of the donors, V segments were called functional above 56.7% productive rearrangements and were called segregating when the between-donor standard deviation exceeded 5%. A statistical classification framework was built to diagnose cytomegalovirus status from the catalog of TCR beta chain sequences. In a later analysis, V and J genes were assigned by comparing TCR nucleotide sequences against IMGT/GENE-DB human TR gene sequences. In a later analysis, CDR3 sequences and most-parsimonious VDJ recombination scenarios were assigned using the TCRdist pipeline. In a later analysis, each TCR beta chain was defined by its CDR3 amino acid sequence together with its V-gene family, and reads without a unique V-gene family were excluded. In a later analysis, approximately 590 highly shared, low-generation-probability nucleotide sequences were removed to address suspected cross-contamination and a sequencing artifact. In a later analysis, a clonal expansion index for each public chain was calculated from normalized within-repertoire ranks of inferred template counts. A later analysis computed generation probabilities with a VDJ recombination model fitted to out-of-frame rearrangements, and checked the results against IGoR. In a later analysis, TCR-TCR, TCR-HLA and TCR-CMV co-occurrence was scored with hypergeometric tests, and a repertoire-size bias correction was applied to TCR pairs. A later analysis estimated false discovery rates by permuting HLA or CMV assignments 20 times. In a later analysis, co-occurring TCRs were grouped using DBSCAN, and TCRdist sequence similarity was added for clustering within HLA-allele-positive subsets. Repertoires with fewer than 30,000 or more than 120,000 public chains, plus five repertoires with anomalous nucleotide sharing, were excluded from co-occurrence clustering. As stored in TCRdb, this immuneACCESS dataset retains in-frame rearrangements with V and J assigned. A fraction of the clones does not appear; measured against another copy, unresolved V genes explain less than half of the discrepancy, and the remainder lacks a known reason. D and trimming come from the DNA, and the V and J calls and clone size come from that table. Recorded for this sample are approximately 150,000 clones; 70% to 80% of them occurred a single time. The ten largest make up more than 9.5% of the sample.

Counted from cysteine to phenylalanine, this CDR3 has 13 amino acids. Just the 39-base CDR3 DNA is kept, in frame starting at base 1. The germline V gene encodes CDR1 SGDLS and CDR2 YYNGEE. The germline ends are 9 bases apart after V is trimmed by 4 bases and J by 5 bases. With respect to this clone: Its antigen target is currently unknown. There are no base qualities to consult, and no much larger clone falls within one base.

Study-wide findings and limitations: Most TCR sequences were observed very rarely across donors, whereas some public TCRs were present in many individuals. Some IMGT-functional V segments, including TRBV6-2 and TRBV6-3, could not be told apart with the 87-base-pair reads, so those segments were excluded. The presence/absence analyses assumed that sequencing depth was roughly uniform across donors, and that assumption may not be true. The classifier was reported to diagnose cytomegalovirus status with high specificity and sensitivity in both the original cohort and the validation cohort. Immune exposure information for the cohort was limited to CMV serostatus. A group of highly shared sequence variants was considered likely to be a technical artifact of the sequencing pipeline. In a later analysis, around 17,000 TCR beta sequences were associated with specific HLA alleles at a false discovery rate of 0.05. Because HLA typing was unavailable for some donors at each locus, only the typed subset was used in association tests. A further reported finding was that TCR beta sequences accurately predicted the HLA-A and HLA-B alleles for most subjects in the first cohort. According to a later genetic analysis, donors in an Asian-associated ancestry cluster had fewer N-insertions in productive TCRs than the roughly 700-donor mean. Linkage disequilibrium might explain the correlated functional status among segregating V segments, but an unknown experimental factor could not be excluded. The authors suggested that the approach could potentially be extended to other disease states and immunological phenotypes. A total of 164 TCR beta chains were listed by the study as associated with cytomegalovirus. Several of the top co-occurrence clusters appeared to be linked to parvovirus B19, influenza, CMV and Epstein-Barr virus, according to a later analysis. According to a later analysis, TCR association rates differed among HLA loci, with DRB1 alleles showing the most associated TCRs and HLA-C alleles showing the fewest. Three of the identified cytomegalovirus-associated TCR beta chains were confirmed in vitro to be specific for cytomegalovirus antigens. An earlier analysis of around 600 of the donors showed that most TCR beta V segments appeared in productive rearrangements either about 90% or about 30% of the time, which broadly matched IMGT annotations. Only TCR beta chains were sequenced in this cohort, and the absence of alpha or paired-chain data limited detectable features. Most CMV-associated TCR beta chains appeared to be HLA-restricted in a later analysis, and the HLA associations seemed to be driven largely by CMV exposure. The earlier analysis of about 600 of the donors excluded roughly 16 rarely observed V segments, including chromosome 9 orphons, because counts were too low. In a later analysis, HLA-associated TCR beta chains were found to be more clonally expanded and to have lower generation probabilities than equally common non-associated chains. Strong co-occurrence of HLA alleles, especially DR and DQ, made assigning TCR associations to individual alleles difficult. A later genetic analysis associated a missense DCLRE1C variant with V-gene and J-gene trimming of TCR beta chains, and an independent cohort replicated the association.

This sequence uses TRBV9 and TRBJ2-2; a tentative D call is TRBD2 (5 bases match). The clonotype originates from a young man in good health and CMV-seropositive. The sequenced sample consisted of PBMCs. DNA sequence: TGTGCCAGCAGCACAACGGGAACCGGGGAGCTGTTTTTT. It encodes CASSTTGTGELFF.